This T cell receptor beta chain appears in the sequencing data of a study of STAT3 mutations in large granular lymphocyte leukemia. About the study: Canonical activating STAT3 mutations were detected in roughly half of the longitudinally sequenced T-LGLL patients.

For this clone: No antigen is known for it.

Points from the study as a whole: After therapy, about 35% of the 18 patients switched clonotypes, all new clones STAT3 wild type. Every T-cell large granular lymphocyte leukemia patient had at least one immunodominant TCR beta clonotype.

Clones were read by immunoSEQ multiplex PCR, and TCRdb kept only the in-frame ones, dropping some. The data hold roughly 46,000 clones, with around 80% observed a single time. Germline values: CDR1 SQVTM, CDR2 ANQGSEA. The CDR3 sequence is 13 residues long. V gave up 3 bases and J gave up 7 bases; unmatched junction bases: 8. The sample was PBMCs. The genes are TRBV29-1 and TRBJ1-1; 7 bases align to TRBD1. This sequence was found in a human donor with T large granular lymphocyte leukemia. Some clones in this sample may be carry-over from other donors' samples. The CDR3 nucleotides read TGCAGCGTTGAGGGGGCAGGGGGAAGTGAAGCTTTCTTT. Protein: CSVEGAGGSEAFF.